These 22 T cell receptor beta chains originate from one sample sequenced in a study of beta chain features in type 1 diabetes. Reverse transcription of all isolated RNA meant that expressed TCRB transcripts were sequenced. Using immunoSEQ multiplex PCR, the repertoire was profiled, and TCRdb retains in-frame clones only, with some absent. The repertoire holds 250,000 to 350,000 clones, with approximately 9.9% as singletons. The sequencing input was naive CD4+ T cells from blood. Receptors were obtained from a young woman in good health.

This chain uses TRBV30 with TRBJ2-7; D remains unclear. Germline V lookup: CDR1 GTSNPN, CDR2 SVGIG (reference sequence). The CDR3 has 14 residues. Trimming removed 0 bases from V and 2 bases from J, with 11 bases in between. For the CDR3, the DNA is TGTGCCTGGAGTGTGATGGGCAGAGCCTACGAGCAGTACTTC. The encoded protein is CAWSVMGRAYEQYF.

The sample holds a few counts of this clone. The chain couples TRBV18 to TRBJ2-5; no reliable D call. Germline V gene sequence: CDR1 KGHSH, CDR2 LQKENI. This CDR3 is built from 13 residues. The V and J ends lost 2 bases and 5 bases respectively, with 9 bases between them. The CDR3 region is CASSPVQKETQYF. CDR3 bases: TGTGCCAGCTCACCAGTACAGAAGGAGACCCAGTACTTC.

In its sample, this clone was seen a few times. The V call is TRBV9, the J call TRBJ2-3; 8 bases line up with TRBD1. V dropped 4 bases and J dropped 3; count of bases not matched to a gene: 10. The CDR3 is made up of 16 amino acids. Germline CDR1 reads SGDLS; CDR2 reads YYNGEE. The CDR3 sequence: CASSFLQGAGTDTQYF. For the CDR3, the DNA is TGTGCCAGCAGCTTCCTCCAGGGGGCCGGGACAGATACGCAGTATTTT. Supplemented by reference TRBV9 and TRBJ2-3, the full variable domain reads DSGVTQTPKHLITATGQRVTLRCSPRSGDLSVYWYQQSLDQGLQFLIQYYNGEERAKGNILERFSAQQFPDLHSELNLSSLELGDSALYFCASSFLQGAGTDTQYFGPGTRLTVL.

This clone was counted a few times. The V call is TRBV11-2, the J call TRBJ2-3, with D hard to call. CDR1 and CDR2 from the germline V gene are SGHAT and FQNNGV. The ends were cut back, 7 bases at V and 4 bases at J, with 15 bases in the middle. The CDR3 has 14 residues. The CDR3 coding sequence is TGTGCCAGCAACGATTTGGGCTATGCAGATACGCAGTATTTT. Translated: CASNDLGYADTQYF.

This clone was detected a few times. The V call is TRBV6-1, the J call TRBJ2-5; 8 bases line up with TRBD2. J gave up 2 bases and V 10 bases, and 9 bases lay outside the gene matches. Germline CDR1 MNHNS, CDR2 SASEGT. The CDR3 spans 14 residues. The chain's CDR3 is CAILLGTRQETQYF. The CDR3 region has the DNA TGTGCCATACTTCTCGGGACTAGACAAGAGACCCAGTACTTC.

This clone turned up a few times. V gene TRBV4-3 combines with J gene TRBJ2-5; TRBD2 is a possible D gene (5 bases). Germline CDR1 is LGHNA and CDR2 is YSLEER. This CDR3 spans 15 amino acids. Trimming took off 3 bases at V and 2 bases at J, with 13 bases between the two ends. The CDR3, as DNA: TGCGCCAGCAGCCAGGAGGCCTTTACTCAAGAGACCCAGTACTTC. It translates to CASSQEAFTQETQYF.

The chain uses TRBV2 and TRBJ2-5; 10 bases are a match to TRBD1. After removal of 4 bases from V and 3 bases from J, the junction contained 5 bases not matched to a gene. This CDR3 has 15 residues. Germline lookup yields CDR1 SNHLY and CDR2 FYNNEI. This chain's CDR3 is CASSVDRGSKETQYF. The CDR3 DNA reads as TGTGCCAGCAGTGTGGACAGGGGGTCTAAAGAGACCCAGTACTTC.

The CDR3 here is CAWSVKAGAVTGELFF. The CDR3 nucleotides read TGTGCCTGGAGTGTAAAGGCAGGGGCGGTCACCGGGGAGCTGTTTTTT. The chain is built from TRBV30 and TRBJ2-2; D perhaps matches TRBD1 (6 bases). The CDR3 is 16 residues long. V was cut by 0 bases and J by 4 bases, with 15 bases left in between. Germline CDR1 GTSNPN, CDR2 SVGIG (reference sequence).

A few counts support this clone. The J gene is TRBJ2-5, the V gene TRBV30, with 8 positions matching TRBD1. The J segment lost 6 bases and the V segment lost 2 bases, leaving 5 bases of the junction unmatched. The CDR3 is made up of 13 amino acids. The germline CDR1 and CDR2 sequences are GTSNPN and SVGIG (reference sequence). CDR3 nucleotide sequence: TGTGCCTGGAGTCGGACAGGGCGGCAGACCCAGTACTTC. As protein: CAWSRTGRQTQYF.

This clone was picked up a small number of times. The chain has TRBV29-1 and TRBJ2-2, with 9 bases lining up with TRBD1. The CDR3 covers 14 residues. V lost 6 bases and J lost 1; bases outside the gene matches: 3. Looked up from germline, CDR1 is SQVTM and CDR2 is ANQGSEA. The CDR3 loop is CSVPGQGNTGELFF. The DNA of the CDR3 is TGCAGCGTACCGGGACAGGGGAACACCGGGGAGCTGTTTTTT.

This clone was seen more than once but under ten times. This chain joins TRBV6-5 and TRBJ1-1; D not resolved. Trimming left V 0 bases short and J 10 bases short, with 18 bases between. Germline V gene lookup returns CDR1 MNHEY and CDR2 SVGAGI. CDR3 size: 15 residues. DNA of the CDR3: TGTGCCAGCAGTTACTCGAGTACCCAGCGAATGGGAGCTTTCTTT. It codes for CASSYSSTQRMGAFF.

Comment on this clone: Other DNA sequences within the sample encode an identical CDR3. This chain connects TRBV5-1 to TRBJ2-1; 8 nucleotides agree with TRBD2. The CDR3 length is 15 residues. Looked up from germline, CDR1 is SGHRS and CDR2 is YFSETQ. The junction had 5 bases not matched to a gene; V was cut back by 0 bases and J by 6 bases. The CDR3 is CASSLDLAGGNEQFF. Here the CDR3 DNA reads TGCGCCAGCAGCTTGGATCTAGCGGGCGGCAATGAGCAGTTCTTC.

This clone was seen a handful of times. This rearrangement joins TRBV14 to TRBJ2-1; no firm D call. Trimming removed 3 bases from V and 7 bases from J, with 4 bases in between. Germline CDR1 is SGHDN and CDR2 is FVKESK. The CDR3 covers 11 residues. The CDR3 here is CASSHFNEQFF. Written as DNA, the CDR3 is TGTGCCAGCAGCCACTTTAATGAGCAGTTCTTC.

CDR3 in DNA: TGTGCCAGCAGTGAAGCTCGTGGGGGGGCGCTGGGGTCTGGGGCCAACGTCCTGACTTTC. It is translated as CASSEARGGALGSGANVLTF. The chain joins TRBV2 to TRBJ2-6; the D gene is possibly TRBD2 (7 bases). The length of the CDR3 is 20 residues. The germline V and J ends were trimmed by 0 bases and 1 base, with 19 bases remaining between them. CDR1 and CDR2 from the germline V gene are SNHLY and FYNNEI. Full variable domain (outside the CDR3, taken from reference TRBV2 and TRBJ2-6): EPEVTQTPSHQVTQMGQEVILRCVPISNHLYFYWYRQILGQKVEFLVSFYNNEISEKSEIFDDQFSVERPDGSNFTLKIRSTKLEDSAMYFCASSEARGGALGSGANVLTFGAGSRLTVL.

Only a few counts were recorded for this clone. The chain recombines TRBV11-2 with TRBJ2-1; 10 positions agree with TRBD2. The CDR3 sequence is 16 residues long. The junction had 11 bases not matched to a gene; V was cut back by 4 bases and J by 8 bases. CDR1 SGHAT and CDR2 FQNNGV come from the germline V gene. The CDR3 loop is CASSSRASGGMDEQFF. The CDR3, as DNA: TGTGCCAGCAGCTCCCGGGCTAGCGGGGGCATGGATGAGCAGTTCTTC.

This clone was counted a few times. The CDR3 loop is CSVEGVGGPGTEAFF. DNA for the CDR3: TGCAGCGTTGAAGGGGTCGGGGGGCCGGGCACTGAAGCTTTCTTT. The chain is built from TRBV29-1 and TRBJ1-1, with D tentatively TRBD1 (6 bases). The CDR3 length is 15 residues. The germline CDR1 and CDR2 sequences are SQVTM and ANQGSEA. V lost 1 base, J lost 4 bases, and 16 bases lay in between.

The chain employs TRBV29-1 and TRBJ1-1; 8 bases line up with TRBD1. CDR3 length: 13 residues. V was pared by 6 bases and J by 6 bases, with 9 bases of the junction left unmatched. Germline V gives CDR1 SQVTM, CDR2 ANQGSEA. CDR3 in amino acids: CSVAQGAGPEAFF. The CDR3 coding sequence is TGCAGCGTAGCGCAGGGGGCTGGTCCTGAAGCTTTCTTT.

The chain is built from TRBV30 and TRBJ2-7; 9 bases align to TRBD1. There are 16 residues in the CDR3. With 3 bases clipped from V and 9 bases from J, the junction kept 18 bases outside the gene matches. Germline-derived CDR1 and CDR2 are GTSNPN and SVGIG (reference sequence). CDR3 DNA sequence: TGTGCCTGGAGCCACAAAACCCGGGACAGGGTTCTCGGGCAGTACTTC. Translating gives CAWSHKTRDRVLGQYF. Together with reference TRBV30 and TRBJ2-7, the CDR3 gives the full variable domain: SQTIHQWPATLVQPVGSPLSLECTVEGTSNPNLYWYRQAAGRGLQLLFYSVGIGQISSEVPQNLSASRPQDRQFILSSKKLLLSDSGFYLCAWSHKTRDRVLGQYFGPGTRLTVT.

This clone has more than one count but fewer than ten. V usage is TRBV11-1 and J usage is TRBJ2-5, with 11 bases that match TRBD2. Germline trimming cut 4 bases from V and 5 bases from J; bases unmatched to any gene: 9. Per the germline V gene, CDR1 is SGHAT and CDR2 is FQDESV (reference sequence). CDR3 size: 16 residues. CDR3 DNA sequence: TGTGCCAGCAGCTCCTTACTAGCGGGAGCGTGGGAGACCCAGTACTTC. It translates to CASSSLLAGAWETQYF.

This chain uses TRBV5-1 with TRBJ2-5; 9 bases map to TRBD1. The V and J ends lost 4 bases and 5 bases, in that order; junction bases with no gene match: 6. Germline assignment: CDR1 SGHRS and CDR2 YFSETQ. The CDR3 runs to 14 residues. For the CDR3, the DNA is TGCGCCAGCAGCGGACAGGGGTTTGGGGAGACCCAGTACTTC. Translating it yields CASSGQGFGETQYF.

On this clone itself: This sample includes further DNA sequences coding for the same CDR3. CDR3 sequence reads: CASSQGQGGEKLFF. CDR3 nucleotide sequence: TGCGCCAGCAGCCAAGGGCAGGGTGGTGAAAAACTGTTTTTT. The chain carries TRBV4-3 and TRBJ1-4; D is perhaps TRBD1 (5 bases). The germline gives CDR1 LGHNA, CDR2 YSLEER. Trimming took 1 base from V and 7 from J, leaving 10 bases between them. The CDR3 totals 14 residues.

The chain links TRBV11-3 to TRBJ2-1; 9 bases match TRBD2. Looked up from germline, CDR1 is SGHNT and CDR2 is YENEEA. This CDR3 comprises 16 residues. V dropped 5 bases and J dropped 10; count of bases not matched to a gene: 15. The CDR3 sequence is CASSPPGGRARDEQFF. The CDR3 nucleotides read TGTGCCAGCAGCCCCCCAGGCGGGAGGGCCCGGGACGAGCAGTTCTTC.